Listed here are 20 T cell receptor beta chains from one sample, sequenced in a study of CD8+CD57+ T cells in acquired aplastic anemia. Researchers used genomic DNA as the template to profile TCR beta VDJ and CDR3. MiXCR, run by TCRdb on the reads, gives a single entry per CDR3 protein. The sample carries approximately 40,000 distinct CDR3 sequences, 60% to 80% recorded once. Before being chosen for sequencing, patients had shown CD8+CD57+ cell expansion by flow cytometry. What was sequenced was sorted CD4+, CD8+, or CD8+CD57+ T cells (not recorded which) from PBMCs. The receptors derive from a human donor with aplastic anemia.

This sequence joins TRBV7-6 and TRBJ1-1, with TRBD1 matching over 9 bases. The CDR3 sequence is 15 residues long. Trimming took 0 bases from V and 5 from J; bases not matched to a gene: 4. CDR1 and CDR2 from the germline V gene are SGHVS and FNYEAQ. CDR3: CASSLASGQGTEAFF. The CDR3 coding sequence is TGTGCCAGCAGCTTAGCGTCGGGACAGGGAACTGAAGCTTTCTTT.

The rearrangement links TRBV5-4 to TRBJ1-1; D is possibly TRBD1 (5 bases). Trimming removed 5 bases at V and 0 bases at J, with 17 bases between. The germline CDR1 and CDR2 sequences are SGHNT and YYREEE (reference sequence). This CDR3 is built from 16 residues. The CDR3 loop reads CASSYSEGRVNTEAFF. As DNA, the CDR3 is TGTGCCAGCAGTTACTCGGAGGGGAGGGTGAACACTGAAGCTTTCTTT.

V is TRBV29-1 and J is TRBJ1-4; no clear D gene. Looked up from germline, CDR1 is SQVTM and CDR2 is ANQGSEA. With 0 bases removed from V and 8 bases from J, the gap between germline ends came to 13 bases. The CDR3 loop spans 14 amino acids. This chain's CDR3 is CSVEDPGSLEKLFF. Here the CDR3 DNA reads TGCAGCGTTGAAGATCCGGGGTCATTGGAAAAACTGTTTTTT. The complete variable domain, with remaining parts taken from reference TRBV29-1 and TRBJ1-4, reads SAVISQKPSRDICQRGTSLTIQCQVDSQVTMMFWYRQQPGQSLTLIATANQGSEATYESGFVIDKFPISRPNLTFSTLTVSNMSPEDSSIYLCSVEDPGSLEKLFFGSGTQLSVL.

The gene calls are TRBV7-2 and TRBJ1-2; no definite D call. CDR1 and CDR2 (germline): SGHTA, FQGNSA. The CDR3 has 14 amino acids. Trimming stripped 5 bases from V and 2 bases from J, with 12 bases between. CDR3 nucleotide sequence: TGTGCCAGCAGCGGGAGTGGGGTAAACTATGGCTACACCTTC. Translation: CASSGSGVNYGYTF.

Worth noting for this clonotype: Just one base apart from a much larger clone, this may be a read error. V usage is TRBV7-9 and J usage is TRBJ1-5, with 9 bases fitting TRBD1. V shed 8 bases, J shed 10 bases, and the junction held 15 bases outside the gene matches. Germline V lookup: CDR1 SEHNR, CDR2 FQNEAQ (reference sequence). The CDR3 has 15 residues. The CDR3 coding sequence is TGTGCCAGCGGCCGACAGGGGGAAGAAGGCGAACCCCAGCATTTT. This encodes CASGRQGEEGEPQHF.

V and J are TRBV29-1 and TRBJ1-2; 7 nucleotides agree with TRBD1. Losses at the gene ends were 4 bases for V and 3 bases for J; bases not matched to a gene: 2. Germline V gives CDR1 SQVTM, CDR2 ANQGSEA. The CDR3 has 12 amino acids. The CDR3 loop is CSVAGTDYGYTF. The CDR3 DNA sequence: TGCAGCGTTGCTGGGACAGACTATGGCTACACCTTC.

The chain carries TRBV29-1 and TRBJ2-3, with 13 bases that match TRBD2. Losses at the gene ends were 5 bases for V and 2 bases for J; bases not matched to a gene: 4. This CDR3 has 15 amino acids. The V gene's germline CDR1 is SQVTM and CDR2 ANQGSEA. CDR3: CSVRLAGGFTDTQYF. CDR3 sequence (DNA): TGCAGCGTTCGACTAGCGGGGGGCTTCACAGATACGCAGTATTTT.

The chain is built from TRBV9 and TRBJ1-5, with TRBD1 as a possible D gene (5 bases). The germline V gene has CDR1 SGDLS and CDR2 YYNGEE. The CDR3 totals 15 residues. Trimming took 0 bases from V and 7 from J, leaving 14 bases between them. The CDR3: CASSVEGVSSQPQHF. CDR3 DNA: TGTGCCAGCAGCGTAGAAGGGGTTTCGTCGCAGCCCCAGCATTTT.

The chain carries TRBV7-9 and TRBJ1-1, with 9 bases lining up with TRBD1. CDR1 SEHNR and CDR2 FQNEAQ come from the germline V gene (reference sequence). The CDR3 has 15 residues. Trimming removed 3 bases from V and 5 bases from J; junction bases left unmatched: 7. The CDR3 is CASSFNRGRETEAFF. The CDR3 DNA sequence: TGTGCCAGCAGCTTTAACAGGGGGCGTGAAACTGAAGCTTTCTTT.

A single count supports this clonotype. The CDR3 region is CASSYGRGLSSYNSPLHF. The CDR3 DNA is TGTGCCAGCAGTTATGGAAGGGGCCTAAGCTCCTATAATTCACCCCTCCACTTT. The rearrangement links TRBV2 to TRBJ1-6, with D perhaps matching TRBD1 (5 bases). The V end was cut by 5 bases, the J end by 0 bases, with 17 bases between. The CDR3 spans 18 residues. CDR1 SNHLY and CDR2 FYNNEI come from the germline V gene.

This clonotype was counted between two and nine times. This chain links TRBV14 with TRBJ2-7, with a tentative D call TRBD2 (5 bases). Germline V gene lookup returns CDR1 SGHDN and CDR2 FVKESK. The V end was cut by 0 bases, the J end by 6 bases, with 9 bases between. The CDR3 sequence is 13 residues long. CDR3 coding DNA: TGTGCCAGCAGCCAAGAGGGGAGTCGCGAGCAGTACTTC. It translates to CASSQEGSREQYF.

This clonotype was seen repeatedly, ten times or more. This rearrangement joins TRBV2 to TRBJ2-3, with no clear D. CDR3 size: 13 residues. CDR1 and CDR2 (germline): SNHLY, FYNNEI. Trimming took 11 bases from V and 2 from J, leaving 14 bases between them. This chain's CDR3 is CAFPGLLTDTQYF. The CDR3 coding sequence is TGTGCCTTTCCGGGTCTACTCACAGATACGCAGTATTTT.

The count of this clonotype is one. The chain recombines TRBV15 with TRBJ1-4; 9 nucleotides line up with TRBD1. The CDR3 loop spans 15 amino acids. The V gene end was trimmed by 3 bases and the J gene end by 7 bases; junction bases not matched to a gene: 6. Per germline, CDR1 LNHNV and CDR2 YYDKDF (reference sequence). CDR3 DNA: TGTGCCACCAGCAGTTTAACAGGGGGCGGTGAAAAACTGTTTTTT. Its translation is CATSSLTGGGEKLFF.

The chain joins TRBV9 to TRBJ2-2, with TRBD2 as a possible D gene (5 bases). The V and J ends lost 3 bases and 0 bases respectively, with 15 bases between them. Per germline, CDR1 SGDLS and CDR2 YYNGEE. The CDR3 covers 17 residues. CDR3: CASSALGELANTGELFF. CDR3 DNA sequence: TGTGCCAGCAGCGCTCTTGGGGAGTTAGCGAACACCGGGGAGCTGTTTTTT.

In this sample, this clonotype turned up a few times. The chain recombines TRBV10-3 with TRBJ1-2; unclear D gene. This CDR3 comprises 13 residues. With 3 bases removed from V and 4 bases from J, the gap between germline ends came to 9 bases. Germline-derived CDR1 and CDR2 are ENHRY and SYGVKD. Here the CDR3 DNA reads TGTGCCATCAGTGATGGTCAGACCTATGGCTACACCTTC. Translation gives CAISDGQTYGYTF.

The chain couples TRBV6-1 to TRBJ2-7, with 14 positions matching TRBD2. V was clipped by 7 bases and J by 3 bases; unmatched bases: 8. Germline values: CDR1 MNHNS, CDR2 SASEGT. The CDR3 has 16 residues. This CDR3 reads CASIRTSGGPGYEQYF. CDR3 nucleotide sequence: TGTGCCAGCATTCGGACTAGCGGGGGGCCGGGCTACGAGCAGTACTTC.

This clonotype was found many times. The rearrangement uses TRBV13 and TRBJ1-4; no firm D call. The germline gives CDR1 PRHDT, CDR2 FYEKMQ (reference sequence). The CDR3 is 14 amino acids. Trimming took off 0 bases at V and 4 bases at J, with 6 bases between the two ends. The CDR3 loop is CASSLGRSNEKLFF. CDR3 in DNA: TGTGCCAGCAGCTTAGGGCGTAGTAATGAAAAACTGTTTTTT.

The chain couples TRBV9 to TRBJ1-6; no clear D. V lost 1 base to trimming and J lost 9 bases, with 20 bases between them. The V gene's germline CDR1 is SGDLS and CDR2 YYNGEE. This CDR3 has 17 amino acids. CDR3 sequence: CASSVREGSSVGSPLHF. CDR3 bases: TGTGCCAGCAGCGTAAGAGAAGGGAGTTCGGTTGGTTCACCCCTCCACTTT. Combining the CDR3 with reference TRBV9 and TRBJ1-6 gives the whole variable domain DSGVTQTPKHLITATGQRVTLRCSPRSGDLSVYWYQQSLDQGLQFLIQYYNGEERAKGNILERFSAQQFPDLHSELNLSSLELGDSALYFCASSVREGSSVGSPLHFGNGTRLTVT.

As DNA, the CDR3 is TGCAGCGTCGGTGACAGTATTCGGACCCAGTACTTC. This translates into CSVGDSIRTQYF. This sequence joins TRBV29-1 and TRBJ2-5, with a tentative D call TRBD1 (5 bases). Germline CDR1 and CDR2: SQVTM and ANQGSEA. V was cut by 6 bases and J by 7 bases, with 15 bases left in between. This CDR3 has 12 amino acids.

The chain uses TRBV9 and TRBJ2-3; tentatively, D is TRBD2 (7 bases). Per germline, CDR1 SGDLS and CDR2 YYNGEE. Trimming removed 3 bases from V and 1 base from J, with 12 bases in between. The CDR3 runs 15 residues. CDR3 region: CASSGRGAGTDTQYF. The CDR3 DNA sequence: TGTGCCAGCAGCGGACGGGGGGCGGGCACAGATACGCAGTATTTT.